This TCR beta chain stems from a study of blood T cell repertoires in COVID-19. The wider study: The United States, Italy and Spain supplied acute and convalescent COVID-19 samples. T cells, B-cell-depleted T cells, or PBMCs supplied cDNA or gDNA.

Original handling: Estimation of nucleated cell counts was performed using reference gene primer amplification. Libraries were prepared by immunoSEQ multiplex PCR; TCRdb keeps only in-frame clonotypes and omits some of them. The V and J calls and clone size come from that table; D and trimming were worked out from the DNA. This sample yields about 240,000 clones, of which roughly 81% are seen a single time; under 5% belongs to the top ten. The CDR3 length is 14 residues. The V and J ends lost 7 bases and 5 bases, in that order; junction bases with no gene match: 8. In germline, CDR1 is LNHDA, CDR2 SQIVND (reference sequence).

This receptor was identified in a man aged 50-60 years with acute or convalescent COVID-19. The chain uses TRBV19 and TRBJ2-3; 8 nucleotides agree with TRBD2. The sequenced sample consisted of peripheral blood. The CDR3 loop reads CASNRGGPGDTQYF. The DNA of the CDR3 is TGTGCCAGTAATCGGGGGGGGCCCGGAGATACGCAGTATTTT. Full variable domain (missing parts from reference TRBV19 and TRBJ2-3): DGGITQSPKYLFRKEGQNVTLSCEQNLNHDAMYWYRQDPGQGLRLIYYSQIVNDFQKGDIAEGYSVSREKKESFPLTVTSAQKNPTAFYLCASNRGGPGDTQYFGPGTRLTVL.